One sample yielded the 28 T cell receptor beta chains listed below, sequenced in a study of T cell repertoires in ileal Crohn's disease. The time point here: proximal margin of the surgical specimen (macroscopically non-inflamed). Method: immunoSEQ multiplex PCR; TCRdb's copy keeps in-frame clones and lacks some. The table lists fewer than 4,500 clones, approximately 91% of them singletons. Sequences were obtained from ileal tissue. These receptors were collected from an adult with Crohn's disease.

The chain carries TRBV10-2 and TRBJ2-7; D gene unclear. Germline V gives CDR1 WSHSY, CDR2 SAAADI. This CDR3 is built from 13 residues. Between the trimmed V and J ends, which lost 8 bases and 0 bases, there was a span of 11 bases. In DNA form, the CDR3 reads TGCGCCAGCCGAGAAACGGTCTCCTACGAGCAGTACTTC. Its protein product is CASRETVSYEQYF.

This rearrangement joins TRBV10-3 to TRBJ1-1, with 8 bases fitting TRBD1. Germline values: CDR1 ENHRY, CDR2 SYGVKD. This CDR3 has 12 amino acids. V lost 10 bases to trimming and J lost 8 bases; unmatched junction nucleotides: 9. The CDR3 region has the DNA TGTGCCACTCAACAGGGGGGTATCGAAGCTTTCTTT. Amino acid sequence: CATQQGGIEAFF.

This clone was detected only a few times. V gene TRBV5-3 combines with J gene TRBJ2-5, with TRBD1 identical over 10 bases. TRBV5-3 carries the ORF label, with uncertain function. V lost 1 base, J lost 5 bases, and 5 bases stayed unmatched. This CDR3 is 15 amino acids long. CDR3 bases: TGTGCCAGAAGCTTGAGGACAGGGGGTGGCGAGACCCAGTACTTC. Amino acids: CARSLRTGGGETQYF.

The V call is TRBV19, the J call TRBJ2-2, with 7 bases that match TRBD2. There are 15 residues in the CDR3. CDR1 LNHDA and CDR2 SQIVND come from the germline V gene (reference sequence). The trim removed 4 bases at V and 5 bases at J, leaving 7 bases unmatched. The CDR3 loop reads CASSSGSSVTGELFF. The CDR3 DNA is TGTGCCAGTAGTAGCGGGAGCTCTGTGACCGGGGAGCTGTTTTTT.

The J gene is TRBJ2-7, the V gene TRBV11-3, with D uncertain. This CDR3 is built from 11 residues. The V end lost 4 bases, the J end lost 7 bases, and 8 bases lay between the germline ends. Germline CDR1 reads SGHNT; CDR2 reads YENEEA. In DNA form, the CDR3 reads TGTGCCAGCAGCTCAGAGTTGGAGCAGTACTTC. Residues: CASSSELEQYF.

The chain links TRBV5-6 to TRBJ2-7, with D maybe TRBD2 (5 bases). V gave up 4 bases and J gave up 3 bases, with 14 bases separating them. The germline V gene has CDR1 SGHDT and CDR2 YYEEEE. The CDR3 length is 14 residues. The CDR3 DNA reads TGTGCCAGCAGCCCGGAGGCCAGGAACTACGAGCAGTACTTC. Amino acid sequence: CASSPEARNYEQYF.

This clone occurred once. The chain uses TRBV7-9 and TRBJ1-1, with a tentative D call TRBD1 (5 bases). Per the germline V gene, CDR1 is SEHNR and CDR2 is FQNEAQ (reference sequence). The CDR3 length is 16 residues. The V and J ends lost 1 base and 4 bases respectively, with 16 bases between them. The CDR3: CASSLGGTNPSTEAFF. The CDR3 region has the DNA TGTGCCAGCAGCTTAGGGGGGACGAATCCTAGCACTGAAGCTTTCTTT.

V and J are TRBV27 and TRBJ2-5, with D uncertain. CDR1 and CDR2 (germline): MNHEY, SMNVEV (reference sequence). The CDR3 covers 15 residues. Trimming took 5 bases from V and 0 from J, leaving 13 bases between them. In DNA form, the CDR3 reads TGTGCCAGCAGTCCCCTTACCCGGTACCAAGAGACCCAGTACTTC. It specifies CASSPLTRYQETQYF.

This clone is a singleton in its sample. V is TRBV29-1 and J is TRBJ2-5; 10 bases are a match to TRBD2. This CDR3 has 16 amino acids. Germline V gene lookup returns CDR1 SQVTM and CDR2 ANQGSEA. The V and J ends lost 5 bases and 5 bases, in that order; junction bases with no gene match: 14. CDR3 DNA: TGCAGCGTTCCACCCCCAGCGGGAGGGCCGGGGGAGACCCAGTACTTC. The encoded protein is CSVPPPAGGPGETQYF.

The V call is TRBV14, the J call TRBJ2-7; TRBD1 matches 10 bases. Germline V gene lookup returns CDR1 SGHDN and CDR2 FVKESK. The CDR3 spans 15 residues. After removal of 5 bases from V and 2 bases from J, the junction contained 6 bases not matched to a gene. CDR3 nucleotide sequence: TGTGCCAGCAGCTTACGACAGGGGGCGGCCTACGAGCAGTACTTC. Amino acids: CASSLRQGAAYEQYF.

This clone appeared a few times. V and J are TRBV27 and TRBJ2-6; D remains ambiguous. V gave up 1 base and J gave up 2 bases, with 9 bases separating them. This CDR3 contains 16 residues. The germline gives CDR1 MNHEY, CDR2 SMNVEV (reference sequence). The CDR3 protein is CASSLYPATGANVLTF. CDR3 DNA: TGTGCCAGCAGTTTATACCCAGCGACTGGGGCCAACGTCCTGACTTTC.

J is TRBJ2-5 and V is TRBV7-9; perhaps TRBD1 as D (6 bases). Germline-derived CDR1 and CDR2 are SEHNR and FQNEAQ (reference sequence). The CDR3 runs 15 residues. V lost 5 bases and J lost 2, with 15 bases in between. CDR3 loop: CASSPSDSSQETQYF. The CDR3, as DNA: TGTGCCAGCAGCCCCTCGGACAGCAGTCAAGAGACCCAGTACTTC.

The V gene is TRBV5-1, the J gene TRBJ2-3; weak D call: TRBD1 (6 bases). Germline loops: CDR1 SGHRS, CDR2 YFSETQ. Trimming pared 2 bases from V and 2 bases from J, leaving 9 bases between. This CDR3 contains 14 residues. In DNA form, the CDR3 reads TGCGCCAGCAGCTTAGGACAGATCACAGATACGCAGTATTTT. Amino acids: CASSLGQITDTQYF.

V is TRBV30 and J is TRBJ2-3; 7 nucleotides line up with TRBD2. The CDR3 loop spans 15 amino acids. Per the germline V gene, CDR1 is GTSNPN and CDR2 is SVGIG (reference sequence). Trimming cost V 2 bases and J 4 bases; bases outside gene matches: 9. CDR3 loop: CAWSTPSGGADTQYF. The DNA for the CDR3 is TGTGCCTGGAGTACCCCTAGCGGAGGGGCAGATACGCAGTATTTT.

The CDR3 here is CASSIGVSSNEQFF. The DNA for the CDR3 is TGTGCCAGTAGTATTGGGGTTAGTAGCAATGAGCAGTTCTTC. V usage is TRBV19 and J usage is TRBJ2-1; D is ambiguous. The germline V gene has CDR1 LNHDA and CDR2 SQIVND (reference sequence). V lost 3 bases to trimming and J lost 6 bases, with 12 bases between them. The CDR3 has 14 residues.

This sequence joins TRBV6-4 and TRBJ2-2; 7 nucleotides line up with TRBD2. The CDR3 is 15 amino acids. Germline-derived CDR1 and CDR2 are MRHNA and SNTAGT. With 4 bases clipped from V and 1 base from J, the junction kept 3 bases outside the gene matches. The CDR3 here is CASSGSSGNTGELFF. The CDR3 coding sequence is TGTGCCAGCAGTGGATCTAGCGGGAACACCGGGGAGCTGTTTTTT.

The rearrangement links TRBV4-3 to TRBJ2-3, with TRBD2 identical over 8 bases. This CDR3 spans 19 amino acids. V lost 0 bases, J lost 0 bases, and 11 bases stayed unmatched. Germline CDR1 reads LGHNA; CDR2 reads YSLEER. The CDR3 loop reads CASSQEGLAGSTSTDTQYF. CDR3 nucleotide sequence: TGCGCCAGCAGCCAAGAAGGCCTAGCGGGTAGTACTAGCACAGATACGCAGTATTTT.

This chain connects TRBV2 to TRBJ2-5; D gene unclear. There are 12 residues in the CDR3. Looked up from germline, CDR1 is SNHLY and CDR2 is FYNNEI. V was pared by 1 base and J by 4 bases, with 4 bases between. The CDR3 sequence is CASSEEGETQYF. CDR3 sequence (DNA): TGTGCCAGCAGTGAAGAGGGAGAGACCCAGTACTTC.

The chain has TRBV9 and TRBJ1-2, with 8 bases aligning to TRBD1. The V and J ends lost 4 bases and 6 bases, in that order; junction bases with no gene match: 8. The CDR3 is made up of 14 amino acids. CDR1 is SGDLS, CDR2 YYNGEE, per germline. Here the CDR3 reads CASSTRTGYDGYTF. In DNA, the CDR3 is TGTGCCAGCAGCACCCGGACAGGGTATGATGGCTACACCTTC. The full variable domain, in which reference TRBV9 and TRBJ1-2 provide the parts outside the CDR3, is DSGVTQTPKHLITATGQRVTLRCSPRSGDLSVYWYQQSLDQGLQFLIQYYNGEERAKGNILERFSAQQFPDLHSELNLSSLELGDSALYFCASSTRTGYDGYTFGSGTRLTVV.

V usage is TRBV27 and J usage is TRBJ2-3, with D tentatively TRBD2 (6 bases). CDR3 length: 14 amino acids. Germline CDR1 is MNHEY and CDR2 is SMNVEV (reference sequence). Trimming stripped 6 bases from V and 0 bases from J, with 10 bases between. CDR3: CASRRDWSTDTQYF. CDR3 sequence (DNA): TGTGCCAGCAGACGGGACTGGAGCACAGATACGCAGTATTTT.

The rearrangement joins TRBV27 to TRBJ1-1; 8 bases match TRBD1. J gave up 5 bases and V 5 bases, and 13 bases lay outside the gene matches. CDR3 length equals 16 residues. CDR1 and CDR2 from the germline V gene are MNHEY and SMNVEV (reference sequence). The CDR3 DNA follows: TGTGCCAGCAGTGTCCAGGGGGCCACGCCCGGGACTGAAGCTTTCTTT. Its protein product is CASSVQGATPGTEAFF.

The chain is built from TRBV27 and TRBJ1-1; tentatively, D is TRBD1 (6 bases). CDR1 is MNHEY and CDR2 is SMNVEV in the germline V gene (reference sequence). This CDR3 comprises 15 residues. The ends were cut back, 5 bases at V and 3 bases at J, with 16 bases in the middle. DNA for the CDR3: TGTGCCAGCAGTCAGCACAGGGCGGGTTACACTGAAGCTTTCTTT. It specifies CASSQHRAGYTEAFF.

DNA of the CDR3: TGTGCCAGCAGCGCATTTATGGACAGGGTATCGGATGGCTACACCTTC. Its protein is CASSAFMDRVSDGYTF. This chain uses TRBV5-4 with TRBJ1-2, with 8 positions matching TRBD1. The V and J ends lost 4 bases and 6 bases, in that order; junction bases with no gene match: 14. This CDR3 is built from 16 residues. Germline CDR1 SGHNT, CDR2 YYREEE (reference sequence).

The rearrangement uses TRBV10-1 and TRBJ2-7; D is unclear. CDR1 is WNHNN, CDR2 SYGVQD, per germline (reference sequence). Trimming cost V 3 bases and J 0 bases, with 12 bases left between them. This CDR3 spans 15 amino acids. The CDR3 DNA follows: TGCGCCAGCAGTGAAACAGCGATAAACTCCTACGAGCAGTACTTC. Residues: CASSETAINSYEQYF.

The chain couples TRBV6-6 to TRBJ1-5, with D perhaps TRBD1 (6 bases). CDR1 MNHNY and CDR2 SVGAGI come from the germline V gene (reference sequence). V shed 6 bases and J shed 3 bases, with 9 bases lying between them. The CDR3 has 13 residues. The CDR3 DNA is TGTGCCAGCAGGCGGGACATCAATCAGCCCCAGCATTTT. This codes for CASRRDINQPQHF.

This chain links TRBV6-4 with TRBJ1-1; D perhaps matches TRBD1 (6 bases). Per germline, CDR1 MRHNA and CDR2 SNTAGT. The CDR3 totals 13 residues. Trimming stripped 5 bases from V and 4 bases from J, with 11 bases between. CDR3 region: CASSQGYGTEAFF. CDR3 DNA sequence: TGTGCCAGCAGTCAGGGGTATGGCACTGAAGCTTTCTTT.

The rearrangement uses TRBV7-7 and TRBJ2-3, with TRBD2 matching 8 bases. The ends lost 1 base at V and 5 bases at J; junction bases unmatched: 14. Germline CDR1 reads SSHAT; CDR2 reads FNYEAQ (reference sequence). This CDR3 contains 18 residues. CDR3 coding DNA: TGTGCCAGCAGCTTAGGGGTTCCGGGAGGGCCCTCAGGAGATACGCAGTATTTT. Translation: CASSLGVPGGPSGDTQYF.

The table lists this clone with a few counts. The chain employs TRBV29-1 and TRBJ1-1; D is possibly TRBD1 (5 bases). Germline CDR1 and CDR2: SQVTM and ANQGSEA. V lost 3 bases and J lost 10, with 21 bases in between. The CDR3 totals 14 residues. In DNA form, the CDR3 reads TGCAGCGTTGAGGGGCCCGTTTACATCACCCCAGCTTTCTTT. Residues: CSVEGPVYITPAFF.